The T cell receptor beta chain described here comes from a study of beta chain features in type 1 diabetes (dated by TCRdb to between 2018 and 2020). For the wider study: Mean age, gender distribution, total cell number and subset yield were not different between patients and healthy donors. A total of some 100,000,000 sorted cells were examined across all samples, and a strong correlation was observed between cell number per subset and RNA yield. The study compared the TCRB repertoires of sorted circulating CD4+ T cell subsets in recently diagnosed type 1 diabetes patients with those in matched healthy donors. Naive and central memory subsets were obtained from all 30 or so donors, but regulatory and stem cell-like memory subsets were isolated from only 8 patients and 8 healthy donors.

The investigation overall reported the following: Because cDNA was sequenced instead of genomic DNA, highly expressing activated cells could be over-represented, though the groups showed no difference in activation or CD3 levels. PCR might favor shorter templates, but patient and control samples were amplified and corrected together, so any skew would affect both groups equally. Naive, central memory and regulatory TCRB repertoires appeared to be more similar among patients than among healthy donors. Only small numbers of individuals were included in the HLA sub-analyses, which left unresolved whether HLA type had any influence on TCRB rearrangement. At VDJ recombination sites, type 1 diabetes patients had fewer insertions and more deleted nucleotides, which implies abnormalities in thymic rearrangement. A moderate but significant shortening of TCRB CDR3 length was observed in type 1 diabetes patients in all four CD4+ subsets.

The junction carries 9 bases between V and J, which are trimmed by 0 bases and 9 bases respectively. From its cysteine to its phenylalanine, the CDR3 spans 13 amino acids. Here the CDR3 DNA is all that survives: 39 bases in frame from base 1. According to the germline V gene, CDR1 reads LGHNA and CDR2 reads YNFKEQ. A single peripheral blood draw of around 0.11 L on average was collected from each donor into heparinised tubes. A BD FACSAria II was used to sort naive, central memory, regulatory and stem cell-like memory CD4+ T cells with a panel that included CD45RO, CCR7, CD25, CD127, CD95 and CD27. All sorted populations exceeded 95% purity. Right away, PBMCs were isolated by Lymphoprep density gradient centrifugation and were stained directly, with no culture step. To minimize batch effects, samples were stained and sorted in pairs, one healthy donor with one patient per experiment. The entire isolated RNA was reverse transcribed using the High Capacity cDNA Reverse Transcription Kit, and thus expressed TCRB transcripts were sequenced. Deep immunoSEQ sequencing was applied to naive, central memory and regulatory T cell samples, giving an average of around 4 million total reads per sample. Sorted cells were lysed in RLT buffer and RNA was extracted with DNase-treated RNeasy Micro or Mini kits, depending on cell number. Each cell subset was processed separately to prevent cross-contamination, with patient and healthy donor samples processed together. TCRB sequences were amplified from cDNA with the immunoSEQ multiplex PCR, producing 87-bp fragments spanning the CDR3 region. Sequencing of the amplicons was performed on the Illumina HiSeq platform. In the authors' own workflow: Synthetic template baselines were used to correct PCR bias computationally, reads within Hamming distance 2 were collapsed, and singletons that could not be merged were discarded. Reads were aligned to IMGT to assign V, D and J genes, CDR3 length, and insertions or deletions at six rearrangement sites. Within each subset, clonotype counts were normalized to the number of sorted cells before true diversity and Gini coefficients were calculated with the tcR R package. The overlap coefficient, calculated on TCRB nucleotide sequences, was used to measure repertoire sharing. TCRdb's version of the immuneACCESS table is confined to in-frame rearrangements and falls short of the full clone set. An unresolved V gene accounts for under half of the shortfall where checked; the remainder is of unknown origin. Clone size and the V and J calls come from that table; the DNA yielded D and trimming. This sample holds approximately 170,000 clones; approximately 8% were observed only once. The ten top clones hold about 0.9% of the sample.

Turning to this clone: The target of this receptor is not known. No quality values exist for individual bases; no much larger clone is one base distant.

The receptor's source is a woman aged 35 to 49 with type 1 diabetes. The specimen was central memory CD4+ T cells from blood. Recombination connected TRBV4-2 to TRBJ2-1; the D gene is not confidently resolved. Here the CDR3 is given as CASSQDLSSEQFF. The sequenced DNA: TGTGCCAGCAGCCAAGATCTTAGTTCTGAGCAGTTCTTC.